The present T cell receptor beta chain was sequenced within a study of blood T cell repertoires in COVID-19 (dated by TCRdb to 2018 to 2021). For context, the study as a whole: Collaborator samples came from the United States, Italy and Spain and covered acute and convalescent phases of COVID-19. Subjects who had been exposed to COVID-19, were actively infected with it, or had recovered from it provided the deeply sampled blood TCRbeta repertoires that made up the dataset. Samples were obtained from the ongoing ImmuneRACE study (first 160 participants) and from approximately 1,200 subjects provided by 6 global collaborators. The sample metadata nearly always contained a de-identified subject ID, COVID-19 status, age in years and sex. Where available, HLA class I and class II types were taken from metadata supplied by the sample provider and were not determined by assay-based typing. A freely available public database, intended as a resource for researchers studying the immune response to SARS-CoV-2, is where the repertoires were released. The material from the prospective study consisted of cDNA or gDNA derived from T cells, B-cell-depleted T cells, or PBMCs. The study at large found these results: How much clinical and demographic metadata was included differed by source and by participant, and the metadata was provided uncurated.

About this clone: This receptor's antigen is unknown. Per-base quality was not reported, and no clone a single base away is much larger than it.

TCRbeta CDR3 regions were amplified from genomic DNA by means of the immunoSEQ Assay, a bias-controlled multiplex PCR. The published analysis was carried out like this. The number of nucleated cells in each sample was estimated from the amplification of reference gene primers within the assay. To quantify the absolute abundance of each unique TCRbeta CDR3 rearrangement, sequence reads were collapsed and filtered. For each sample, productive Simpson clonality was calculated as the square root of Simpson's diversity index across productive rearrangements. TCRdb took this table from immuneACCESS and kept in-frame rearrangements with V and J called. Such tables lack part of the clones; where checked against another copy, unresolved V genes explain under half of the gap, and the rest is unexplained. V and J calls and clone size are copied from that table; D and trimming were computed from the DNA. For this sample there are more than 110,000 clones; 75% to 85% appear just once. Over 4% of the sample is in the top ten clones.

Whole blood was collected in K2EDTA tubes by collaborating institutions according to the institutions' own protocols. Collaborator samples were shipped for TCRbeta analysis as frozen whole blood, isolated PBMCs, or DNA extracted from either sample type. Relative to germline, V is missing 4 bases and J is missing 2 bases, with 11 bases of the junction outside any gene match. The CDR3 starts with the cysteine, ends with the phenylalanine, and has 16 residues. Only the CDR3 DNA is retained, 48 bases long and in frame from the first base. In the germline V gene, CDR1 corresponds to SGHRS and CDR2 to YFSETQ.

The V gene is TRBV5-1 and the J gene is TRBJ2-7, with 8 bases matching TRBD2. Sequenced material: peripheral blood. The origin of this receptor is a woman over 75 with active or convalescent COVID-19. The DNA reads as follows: TGCGCCAGCAGCCCCGCCGGGGGCGGGGGGACCTACGAGCAGTACTTC. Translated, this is CASSPAGGGGTYEQYF.